This T cell receptor beta chain was retrieved from a study of cytomegalovirus exposure and HLA in healthy donors (dated by TCRdb to 2016 to 2017). In the study overall: According to a later analysis, one platform produced both the 120 validation repertoires and the roughly 650 repertoires of the first cohort. Besides the first cohort of approximately 670 subjects, a separate validation cohort made up of 120 different subjects was used. The study was designed to test whether signatures of past pathogen exposure could be identified by cataloging public T cell receptors. High-throughput TCR immunosequencing, statistical association of individual TCRs with disease status, and machine learning were combined to predict cytomegalovirus infection status. Findings and caveats that apply to the study as a whole: In vitro tests confirmed that three of the cytomegalovirus-associated TCR beta chains recognize cytomegalovirus antigens. The study listed around 160 TCR beta chains as associated with cytomegalovirus. The authors suggested that the approach could potentially be generalized to other disease states and immunological phenotypes. A later analysis found that TCRs clustered in the first cohort also tended to co-occur in the 95 to 150 validation repertoires, with 94% of cluster scores above 0. All 120 or so repertoires were used to score co-occurrence in the validation cohort in a later analysis, because that analysis had no HLA typing for the cohort. The classifier was reported to diagnose cytomegalovirus status with high specificity and sensitivity in both the original cohort and the validation cohort. Across donors, most TCR sequences were observed very rarely, whereas some public TCRs were present in many individuals.

The CDR3 measures 14 amino acids from cysteine to phenylalanine. The only DNA kept is the CDR3, 42 bases in frame from the first base. Reading the germline V gene (reference sequence) gives CDR1 MNHEY and CDR2 SMNVEV. The germline ends are 8 bases apart after V is trimmed by 5 bases and J by 0 bases. Donors formed part of the validation cohort, which comprised over a hundred subjects and was distinct from the first cohort of roughly 600 subjects. The method behind the library was the immunoSEQ multiplex PCR assay. The original methods were these. A statistical classification framework was built to diagnose cytomegalovirus status from the catalog of TCR beta chain sequences. TCRdb took this table from immuneACCESS and kept in-frame rearrangements with V and J called. Such tables lack part of the clones; where checked against another copy, unresolved V genes explain under half of the gap, and the rest is unexplained. D and trimming were read from the DNA, whereas the V and J calls and clone size are those reported in that table. This sample is represented by 150,000 to 250,000 clones; roughly 81% of them were singletons. The ten largest clones capture roughly 1.2% of the sample.

As to this clone: Its antigen is unknown. No quality values exist for individual bases; no much larger clone is one base distant.

The source is a woman aged 25 to 39 in good health and CMV-seronegative. Source material: PBMCs. The rearranged chain carries TRBV27 and TRBJ1-3, with a weak D call of TRBD1 (6 bases match). The bases are TGTGCCAGCAGTGCAGGGGACTCTGGAAACACCATATATTTT. Its protein reads: CASSAGDSGNTIYF.